The 23 T cell receptor beta chains below come from one sample, sequenced in a study of T cells in Graves' hyperthyroidism and ophthalmopathy. The investigators amplified TCR beta CDR3 regions from RNA transcripts. Using the HTBI primer set, a first-round RT-PCR was run on the TCR CDR3. TCRdb itself ran the multiplex PCR reads through MiXCR, one entry per CDR3 protein. The sample has approximately 220,000 distinct CDR3 sequences; around 18% are singletons. Sequencing was done on a sample of blood. The receptors come from a man aged 40-49 years with Graves' hyperthyroidism.

At least ten counts were recorded for this clonotype. The rearrangement joins TRBV20-1 to TRBJ1-5, with D possibly matching TRBD1 (6 bases). V was pared by 4 bases and J by 5 bases, with 15 bases between. The germline V gene encodes CDR1 DFQATT and CDR2 SNEGSKA (reference sequence). There are 14 residues in the CDR3. CDR3 coding DNA: TGCAGTGCTACAGGAGACAGGAACTATCAGCCCCAGCATTTT. Translating gives CSATGDRNYQPQHF.

In this sample, this clonotype turned up a few times. The chain employs TRBV12-3 or TRBV12-4 and TRBJ2-2; D is perhaps TRBD2 (5 bases). There are 16 residues in the CDR3. V was shortened by 5 bases and J by 2 bases, with 15 bases between the two germline ends. CDR3 in amino acids: CASSPRLAINTGELFF. The DNA of the CDR3 is TGTGCCAGCAGTCCTCGTTTAGCGATTAACACCGGGGAGCTGTTTTTT.

Regarding this clonotype: A read error is possible here, since a much larger clone lies one base away. V usage is TRBV24-1 and J usage is TRBJ2-5; TRBD1 matches 7 bases. This CDR3 is 15 amino acids long. Germline CDR1 reads KGHDR; CDR2 reads SFDVKD. CDR3 DNA sequence: TGTGCCGCCAGTGAACTGACAGGGAGACAAGAGACCCAGTACTTC. Its protein product is CAASELTGRQETQYF.

The table lists this clonotype with many counts. The chain carries TRBV5-1 and TRBJ2-7, with D uncertain. This CDR3 has 13 residues. V lost 2 bases and J 2 bases, leaving 8 bases between the germline ends. CDR1 is SGHRS and CDR2 is YFSETQ in the germline V gene. The DNA of the CDR3 is TGCGCCAGCAGCTTAAACACTGCCTACGAGCAGTACTTC. It codes for CASSLNTAYEQYF.

The table lists this clonotype with many counts. V is TRBV20-1 and J is TRBJ2-3, with D possibly matching TRBD1 (6 bases). CDR3 length: 12 amino acids. The ends were cut back, 3 bases at V and 5 bases at J, with 9 bases in the middle. CDR1 and CDR2 (germline): DFQATT, SNEGSKA (reference sequence). The CDR3 loop is CSASRRGDTQYF. The CDR3 nucleotides are TGCAGTGCTAGTCGCAGGGGAGATACGCAGTATTTT.

In its sample, this clonotype was seen many times. The chain is built from TRBV28 and TRBJ1-1; D may be TRBD1 (6 bases). The CDR3 consists of 15 residues. Trimming stripped 3 bases from V and 4 bases from J, with 15 bases between. The germline V gene encodes CDR1 MDHEN and CDR2 SYDVKM. Written as DNA, the CDR3 is TGTGCCAGCAGTTTTTTGGGACACCCCATCACTGAAGCTTTCTTT. Translated, it gives CASSFLGHPITEAFF.

This clonotype was picked up many times. The chain links TRBV29-1 to TRBJ2-2; D gene ambiguous. With 3 bases removed from V and 2 bases from J, the gap between germline ends came to 7 bases. Germline values: CDR1 SQVTM, CDR2 ANQGSEA. The CDR3 loop spans 13 amino acids. The CDR3 is CSVEEFNTGELFF. The CDR3 DNA follows: TGCAGCGTTGAGGAGTTTAACACCGGGGAGCTGTTTTTT.

CDR3 sequence reads: CASSRQTGGNYGYTF. DNA of the CDR3: TGTGCCAGTAGTAGACAGACAGGGGGGAACTATGGCTACACCTTC. The chain recombines TRBV19 with TRBJ1-2, with 9 bases aligning to TRBD1. Germline values: CDR1 LNHDA, CDR2 SQIVND (reference sequence). The length of the CDR3 is 15 residues. The V segment lost 4 bases and the J segment 2 bases; nucleotides outside the gene matches: 5.

This clonotype came up many times. The V and J genes are TRBV6-1 and TRBJ2-7, with TRBD1 identical over 8 bases. The J segment lost 2 bases and the V segment lost 1 base, leaving 7 bases of the junction unmatched. The germline V gene encodes CDR1 MNHNS and CDR2 SASEGT. This CDR3 region has 16 residues. The DNA for the CDR3 is TGTGCCAGCAGTGAAGTGGGGTGGACAGGGACCTACGAGCAGTACTTC. It codes for CASSEVGWTGTYEQYF.

The genes are TRBV20-1 and TRBJ2-5, with D perhaps being TRBD1 or TRBD2 (7 bases each). Germline assignment: CDR1 DFQATT and CDR2 SNEGSKA (reference sequence). The V gene lost 1 base and the J gene lost 4 bases, with 13 bases spanning the gap. CDR3 size: 14 residues. In nucleotides, the CDR3 is TGCAGTGCTAGAGCCGACAGGGAGGGAGAGACCCAGTACTTC. The encoded protein is CSARADREGETQYF.

The sample holds many counts of this clonotype. The DNA for the CDR3 is TGTGCCAGCAGTTTGGGGGTCCGGGGCGAAAAACTGTTTTTT. Protein: CASSLGVRGEKLFF. V usage is TRBV28 and J usage is TRBJ1-4; a possible D gene is TRBD1 (5 bases). This CDR3 has 14 amino acids. Germline assignment: CDR1 MDHEN and CDR2 SYDVKM. The V gene lost 3 bases and the J gene lost 8 bases, with 13 bases spanning the gap.

This clonotype was seen repeatedly, ten times or more. This chain joins TRBV7-9 and TRBJ1-2; 10 nucleotides agree with TRBD1. Trimming cost V 6 bases and J 4 bases; bases outside gene matches: 8. This CDR3 contains 15 residues. CDR1 and CDR2 from the germline V gene are SEHNR and FQNEAQ (reference sequence). The CDR3 here is CASSPRDRGSYGYTF. In DNA, the CDR3 is TGTGCCAGCAGTCCCCGGGACAGGGGCTCCTATGGCTACACCTTC.

In regard to this clonotype: A single base separates this from a much larger clone, so it may be a read error. The rearrangement uses TRBV29-1 and TRBJ1-1; 7 bases fit TRBD1. Germline-derived CDR1 and CDR2 are SQVTM and ANQGSEA. V gave up 5 bases and J gave up 6 bases; unmatched junction bases: 6. The CDR3 has 12 residues. CDR3: CSVIRGDSEAFF. The DNA for the CDR3 is TGCAGCGTTATCAGGGGGGACTCTGAAGCTTTCTTT.

The rearrangement uses TRBV27 and TRBJ1-2; 10 bases align to TRBD1. This CDR3 comprises 14 residues. CDR1 and CDR2 (germline): MNHEY, SMNVEV (reference sequence). Losses at the gene ends were 5 bases for V and 7 bases for J; bases not matched to a gene: 7. In DNA form, the CDR3 reads TGTGCCAGCAGTACGACAGGGGGCATCCTTGGCTACACCTTC. Its protein is CASSTTGGILGYTF.

J is TRBJ1-1 and V is TRBV4-3; D is possibly TRBD1 (5 bases). Trimming stripped 0 bases from V and 4 bases from J, with 12 bases between. The germline CDR1 and CDR2 sequences are LGHNA and YSLEER. This CDR3 contains 15 residues. The CDR3 region has the DNA TGCGCCAGCAGCCAAGATTTTGGGGGTGGCACTGAAGCTTTCTTT. As protein: CASSQDFGGGTEAFF.

This clonotype was counted a few times. This chain links TRBV5-1 with TRBJ2-5, with a weak D call TRBD1 (5 bases). Germline V lookup: CDR1 SGHRS, CDR2 YFSETQ. V was clipped by 2 bases and J by 5 bases, with 13 bases between them. The CDR3 is 14 residues long. DNA for the CDR3: TGCGCCAGCAGCTTAAGACTGGCAGGGGAGACCCAGTACTTC. Its translation: CASSLRLAGETQYF.

The sample holds many counts of this clonotype. The chain recombines TRBV27 with TRBJ2-7; perhaps TRBD1 as D (6 bases). The V end lost 5 bases, the J end lost 6 bases, and 23 bases lay between the germline ends. Germline V lookup: CDR1 MNHEY, CDR2 SMNVEV (reference sequence). The CDR3 contains 16 residues. CDR3 sequence: CASSRTATLLESEQYF. CDR3 sequence (DNA): TGTGCCAGCAGTCGGACAGCAACACTCCTAGAGAGCGAGCAGTACTTC.

This clonotype has ten or more counts. V is TRBV5-1 and J is TRBJ1-6, with 10 bases fitting TRBD1. Per germline, CDR1 SGHRS and CDR2 YFSETQ. The CDR3 covers 16 residues. With 4 bases clipped from V and 7 bases from J, the junction kept 8 bases outside the gene matches. This CDR3 reads CASSARTGGYNSPLHF. CDR3 sequence (DNA): TGCGCCAGCAGCGCCCGGACAGGGGGGTACAATTCACCCCTCCACTTT.

This clonotype has a count of ten or more. A junction boundary mismatches the germline segment, possibly from a read error. The V call is TRBV5-1, the J call TRBJ1-1; a weak D match, TRBD1 (5 bases). Looked up from germline, CDR1 is SGHRS and CDR2 is YFSETQ. This CDR3 is 14 amino acids long. The DNA for the CDR3 is TGCGCCAGCAGCTTCGGGGGTATGAACACTGGAGCTTTCTTT. This encodes CASSFGGMNTGAFF.

The chain has TRBV7-6 and TRBJ2-3; a weak D match, TRBD1 (6 bases). Germline CDR1 reads SGHVS; CDR2 reads FNYEAQ. The ends were cut back, 5 bases at V and 5 bases at J, with 20 bases in the middle. The CDR3 covers 16 residues. This CDR3 is CASSAGTLGVRDTQYF. Written as DNA, the CDR3 is TGTGCCAGCAGCGCCGGGACACTAGGTGTTCGAGATACGCAGTATTTT.

This clonotype was counted many times. The chain combines TRBV3-1 with TRBJ1-1; no reliable D call. Germline values: CDR1 LGHDT, CDR2 YNNKEL (reference sequence). The CDR3 contains 13 residues. Trimming removed 2 bases from V and 0 bases from J, with 4 bases in between. The CDR3 DNA sequence: TGTGCCAGCAGCCAATTTATGAACACTGAAGCTTTCTTT. The encoded protein is CASSQFMNTEAFF.

This chain connects TRBV28 to TRBJ2-5; TRBD2 is a possible D gene (5 bases). Germline loops: CDR1 MDHEN, CDR2 SYDVKM. V was cut by 5 bases and J by 3 bases, with 16 bases left in between. CDR3 length: 15 amino acids. CDR3 loop: CASSAGLVKEETQYF. CDR3 coding DNA: TGTGCCAGCAGTGCTGGACTTGTCAAGGAAGAGACCCAGTACTTC.

V and J are TRBV5-8 and TRBJ2-1; 15 nucleotides match TRBD2. CDR1 is SGHTS and CDR2 is YDEGEE in the germline V gene. The CDR3 loop spans 18 amino acids. V shed 7 bases and J 1 base; nucleotides not matched to a gene: 9. CDR3 in DNA: TGTGCCAGCGGCAAAGGACTAGCGGGGGGGGGGTCCTACAATGAGCAGTTCTTC. Amino acid sequence: CASGKGLAGGGSYNEQFF.